The following is a TCR beta chain sequence with its context. The antigen remains undetermined. The data are from a study of CD8 T cells in ankylosing spondylitis. Points from the study as a whole: There was reportedly significant enrichment of clones that were disease-linked in matched ankylosing spondylitis synovial fluid. Previously reported in reactive arthritis synovial fluid and blood were some of the motif variants. About 8 highly homologous variants made up a TCR beta motif, and this motif appeared characteristic of ankylosing spondylitis blood.

V was cut by 5 bases and J by 2 bases, with 12 bases left in between. The CDR3 runs to 14 residues. The germline gives CDR1 SEHNR, CDR2 FQNEAQ (reference sequence). Libraries for TCR beta were made by quantitative 5'-RACE with molecular barcodes. TCRdb independently ran MiXCR on the 5' RACE reads; one entry per CDR3 protein. The sample yields approximately 540,000 distinct CDR3 sequences, roughly 12% seen once. The gene calls are TRBV7-9 and TRBJ1-2, with D uncertain. The sequence came from a male donor with ankylosing spondylitis. Sequenced input: blood, either unsorted or a sorted T cell fraction (not recorded which). CDR3 loop: CASSKRESNYGYTF. The CDR3 DNA is TGTGCCAGCAGCAAACGGGAATCCAACTATGGCTACACCTTC.